This TCR beta chain was captured in a study of T cell responses to AZD1222 COVID-19 vaccine. General observations from the study: Close to half of all spike-specific TCRs reportedly target regions of the variants that are unmutated. Compared with day 0, the breadth and depth of the Spike-specific TCR repertoire rose significantly after two doses of AZD1222. At baseline, just 5 or 6 AZD1222 recipients tested seropositive.

As for this clone: The antigen is not known.

Looked up from germline, CDR1 is SGHDT and CDR2 is YYEEEE. This CDR3 spans 14 amino acids. V was pared by 4 bases and J by 0 bases, with 11 bases between. Profiled with immunoSEQ multiplex PCR; TCRdb holds only in-frame clones, not every one. The sample includes over 200,000 clones, approximately 94% of them seen just once. The source material was peripheral blood, sampled 28 days after the second dose of the MenACWY control vaccine. This sequence originates from an adult who received the MenACWY meningococcal vaccine as a control. The rearrangement uses TRBV5-6 and TRBJ2-7; D gene unclear. The CDR3 DNA follows: TGTGCCAGCAGCACAAGGTCAACCTCCTACGAGCAGTACTTC. Its translation is CASSTRSTSYEQYF.